The entry below gives a single TCR beta chain sequence along with its context. The target antigen is unknown. Primers: 60 Vbeta forward and 13 Jbeta reverse. Sequenced by immunoSEQ multiplex PCR; TCRdb stores in-frame clones only, minus some. The sample includes roughly 130,000 clones, 84% seen only once; the top ten take around 3%. This entry belongs to a study of cytomegalovirus exposure and HLA in healthy donors. Whole-study findings and limits: A further, later analysis showed that HLA-associated TCR beta chains (compared with equally common others) were more clonally expanded. In an earlier analysis, most TCR beta V segments were productive about 90% or about 30% of the time. In vitro, a few CMV-associated chains proved specific for CMV antigens.

CDR1 LNHDA and CDR2 SQIVND come from the germline V gene (reference sequence). The V gene lost 9 bases and the J gene lost 8 bases, with 19 bases spanning the gap. This CDR3 is 14 amino acids long. The rearrangement uses TRBV19 and TRBJ1-4; D is unresolved. Input material: PBMCs. The receptor's source is a woman aged 18-29 years in good health and CMV-seropositive. The CDR3 nucleotides read TGTGCCAGCCAACCATCGGGCGGGCGGGAAAAACTGTTTTTT. This encodes CASQPSGGREKLFF.